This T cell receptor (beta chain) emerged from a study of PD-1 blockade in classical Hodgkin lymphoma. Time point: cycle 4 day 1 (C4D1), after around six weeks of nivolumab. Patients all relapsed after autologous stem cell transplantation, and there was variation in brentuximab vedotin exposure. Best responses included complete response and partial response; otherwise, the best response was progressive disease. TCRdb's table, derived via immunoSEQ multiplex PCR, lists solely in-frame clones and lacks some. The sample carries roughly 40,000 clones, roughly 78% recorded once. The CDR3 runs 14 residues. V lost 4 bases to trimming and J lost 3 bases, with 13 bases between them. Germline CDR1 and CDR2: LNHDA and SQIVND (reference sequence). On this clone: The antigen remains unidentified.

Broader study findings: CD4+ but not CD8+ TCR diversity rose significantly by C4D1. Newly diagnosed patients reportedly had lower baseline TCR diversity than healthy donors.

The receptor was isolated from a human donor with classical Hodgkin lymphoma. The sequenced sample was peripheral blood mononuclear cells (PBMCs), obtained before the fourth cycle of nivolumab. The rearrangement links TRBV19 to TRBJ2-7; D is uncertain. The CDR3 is CASSKTDTYYEQYF. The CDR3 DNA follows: TGTGCCAGTAGTAAAACCGACACTTACTACGAGCAGTACTTC.